This entry features one T cell receptor beta chain sequence. The antigen is unknown. Generated by immunoSEQ multiplex PCR, the TCRdb table keeps only in-frame clones and is missing some. The profile covers 200,000 or so clones, with approximately 92% appearing a single time and less than 11% taken by the ten largest. This sample was taken from a study of T cell responses to AZD1222 COVID-19 vaccine. Study results and limitations: Repertoire sampling happened only post peak T cell response. Unmutated variant regions are reportedly targeted by nearly half of spike-specific TCRs. Regions 160-218 and 743-854 dominated among vaccine-associated CD4 TCRs spanning spike. Baseline seropositives among AZD1222 recipients totaled only six or seven.

The length of the CDR3 is 15 residues. V lost 7 bases and J lost 9, with 22 bases in between. Germline CDR1 and CDR2: MNHEY and SMNVEV (reference sequence). Source: peripheral blood, taken on day 0 of AZD1222 vaccination. This chain links TRBV27 with TRBJ2-1; tentative D call: TRBD2 (6 bases). This clonotype originated in an adult in good health. CDR3: CASTRAGTGVGEQFF. CDR3 in DNA: TGTGCCAGCACTCGGGCGGGAACTGGGGTCGGTGAGCAGTTCTTC.